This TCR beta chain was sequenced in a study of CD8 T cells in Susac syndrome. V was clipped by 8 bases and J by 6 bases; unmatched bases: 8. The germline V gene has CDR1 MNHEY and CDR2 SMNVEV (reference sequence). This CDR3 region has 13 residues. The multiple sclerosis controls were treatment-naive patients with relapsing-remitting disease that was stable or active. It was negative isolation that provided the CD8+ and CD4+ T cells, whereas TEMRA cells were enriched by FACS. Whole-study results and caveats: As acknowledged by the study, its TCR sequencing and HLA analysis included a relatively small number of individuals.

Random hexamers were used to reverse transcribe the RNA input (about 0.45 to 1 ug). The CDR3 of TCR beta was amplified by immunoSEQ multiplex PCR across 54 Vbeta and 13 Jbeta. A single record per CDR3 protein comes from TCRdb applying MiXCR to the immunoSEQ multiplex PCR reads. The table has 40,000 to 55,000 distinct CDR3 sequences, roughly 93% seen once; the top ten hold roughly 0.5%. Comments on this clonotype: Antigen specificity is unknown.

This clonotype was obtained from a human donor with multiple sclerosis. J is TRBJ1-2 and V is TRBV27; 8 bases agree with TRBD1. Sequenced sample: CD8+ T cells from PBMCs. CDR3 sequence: CASGFDRGNGYTF. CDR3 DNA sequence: TGTGCCAGCGGGTTTGACAGGGGCAATGGCTACACCTTC.